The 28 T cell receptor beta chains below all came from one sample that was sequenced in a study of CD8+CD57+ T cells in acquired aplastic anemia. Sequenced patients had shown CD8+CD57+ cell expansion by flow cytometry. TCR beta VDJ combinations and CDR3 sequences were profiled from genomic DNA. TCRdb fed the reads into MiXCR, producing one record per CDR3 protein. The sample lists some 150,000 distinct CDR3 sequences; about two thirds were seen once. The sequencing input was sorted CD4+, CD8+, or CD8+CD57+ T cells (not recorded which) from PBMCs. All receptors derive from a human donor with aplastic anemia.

DNA of the CDR3: TGCAGTGCTAGAGATACCGGGGAGCTGTTTTTT. This codes for CSARDTGELFF. The chain links TRBV20-1 to TRBJ2-2; D not certain. The V and J ends lost 0 bases and 5 bases respectively, with 1 base between them. The V gene's germline CDR1 is DFQATT and CDR2 SNEGSKA (reference sequence). This CDR3 has 11 residues.

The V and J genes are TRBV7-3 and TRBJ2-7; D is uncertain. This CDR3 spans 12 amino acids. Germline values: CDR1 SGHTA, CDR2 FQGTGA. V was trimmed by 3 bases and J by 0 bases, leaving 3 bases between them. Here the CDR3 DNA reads TGTGCCAGCAGCTTTACCTCCTACGAGCAGTACTTC. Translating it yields CASSFTSYEQYF. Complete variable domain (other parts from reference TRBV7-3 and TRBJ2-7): GAGVSQTPSNKVTEKGKYVELRCDPISGHTALYWYRQSLGQGPEFLIYFQGTGAADDSGLPNDRFFAVRPEGSVSTLKIQRTERGDSAVYLCASSFTSYEQYFGPGTRLTVT.

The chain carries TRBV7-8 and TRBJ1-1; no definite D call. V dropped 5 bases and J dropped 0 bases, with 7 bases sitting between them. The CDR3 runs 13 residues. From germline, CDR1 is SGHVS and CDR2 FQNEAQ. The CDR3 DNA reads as TGTGCCAGCAGCCGCACGCTGAACACTGAAGCTTTCTTT. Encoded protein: CASSRTLNTEAFF. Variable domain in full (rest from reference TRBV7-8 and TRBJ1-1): GAGVSQSPRYKVAKRGQDVALRCDPISGHVSLFWYQQALGQGPEFLTYFQNEAQLDKSGLPSDRFFAERPEGSVSTLKIQRTQQEDSAVYLCASSRTLNTEAFFGQGTRLTVV.

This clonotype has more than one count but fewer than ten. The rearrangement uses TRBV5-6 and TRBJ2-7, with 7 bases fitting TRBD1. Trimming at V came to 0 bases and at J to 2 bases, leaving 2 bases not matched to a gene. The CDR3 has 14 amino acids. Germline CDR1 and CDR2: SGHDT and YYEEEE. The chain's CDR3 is CASSLAGGTYEQYF. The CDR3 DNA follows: TGTGCCAGCAGCTTGGCAGGGGGTACCTACGAGCAGTACTTC.

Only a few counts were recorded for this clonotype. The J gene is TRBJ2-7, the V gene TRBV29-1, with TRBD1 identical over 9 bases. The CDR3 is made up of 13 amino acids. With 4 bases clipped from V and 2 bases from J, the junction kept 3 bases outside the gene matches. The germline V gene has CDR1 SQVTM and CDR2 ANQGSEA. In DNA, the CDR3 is TGCAGCGTTGCCCGGGACAGGGCCTACGAGCAGTACTTC. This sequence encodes CSVARDRAYEQYF.

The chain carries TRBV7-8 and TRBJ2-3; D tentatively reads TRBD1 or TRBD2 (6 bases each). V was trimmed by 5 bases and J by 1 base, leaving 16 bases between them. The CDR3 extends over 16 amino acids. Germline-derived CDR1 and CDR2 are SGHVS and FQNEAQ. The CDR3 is CASSLLGGSGTDTQYF. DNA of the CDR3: TGTGCCAGCAGCCTTTTAGGGGGGTCGGGCACAGATACGCAGTATTTT. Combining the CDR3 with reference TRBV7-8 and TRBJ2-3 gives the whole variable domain GAGVSQSPRYKVAKRGQDVALRCDPISGHVSLFWYQQALGQGPEFLTYFQNEAQLDKSGLPSDRFFAERPEGSVSTLKIQRTQQEDSAVYLCASSLLGGSGTDTQYFGPGTRLTVL.

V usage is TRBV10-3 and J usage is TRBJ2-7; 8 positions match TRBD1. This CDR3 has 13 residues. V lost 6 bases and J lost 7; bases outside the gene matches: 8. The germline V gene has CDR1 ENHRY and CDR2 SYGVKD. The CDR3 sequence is CAISSDRAGEQYF. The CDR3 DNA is TGTGCCATCAGCTCGGACAGGGCGGGTGAGCAGTACTTC.

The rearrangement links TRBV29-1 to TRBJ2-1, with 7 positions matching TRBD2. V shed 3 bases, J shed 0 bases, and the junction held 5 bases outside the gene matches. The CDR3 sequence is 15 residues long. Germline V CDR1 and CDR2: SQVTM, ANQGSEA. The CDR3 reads CSVDGGGSSYNEQFF. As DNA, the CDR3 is TGCAGCGTTGATGGCGGCGGGAGCTCCTACAATGAGCAGTTCTTC.

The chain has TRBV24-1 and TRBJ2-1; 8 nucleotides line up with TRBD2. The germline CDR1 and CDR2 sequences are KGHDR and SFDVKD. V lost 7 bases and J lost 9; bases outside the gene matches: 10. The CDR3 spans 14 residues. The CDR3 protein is CATSVSGSSIEQFF. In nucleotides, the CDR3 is TGTGCCACCAGCGTCAGCGGGAGTTCCATTGAGCAGTTCTTC.

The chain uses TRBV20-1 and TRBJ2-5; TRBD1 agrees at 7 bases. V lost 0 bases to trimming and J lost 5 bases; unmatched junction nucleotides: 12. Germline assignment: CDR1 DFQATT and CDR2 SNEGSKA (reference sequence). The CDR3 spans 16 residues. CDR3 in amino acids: CSARDLKRQGSETQYF. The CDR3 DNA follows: TGCAGTGCTAGAGATTTGAAACGACAGGGCTCGGAGACCCAGTACTTC.

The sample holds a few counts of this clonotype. The CDR3 DNA reads as TGTGCCAGCAGCTTAGATCGTGAGGGGGAGGACCGCTCGCATGGCGATGAGCAGTTCTTC. It is translated as CASSLDREGEDRSHGDEQFF. The gene calls are TRBV11-2 and TRBJ2-1; D possibly matches TRBD1 or TRBD2 (6 bases each). V dropped 0 bases and J dropped 8 bases, with 29 bases sitting between them. The CDR3 length is 20 residues. The germline CDR1 and CDR2 sequences are SGHAT and FQNNGV.

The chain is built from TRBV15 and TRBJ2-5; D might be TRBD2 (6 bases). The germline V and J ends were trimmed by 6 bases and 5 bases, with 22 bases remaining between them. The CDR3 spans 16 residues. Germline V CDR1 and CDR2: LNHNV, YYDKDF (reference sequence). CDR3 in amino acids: CATSDTGLPGGETQYF. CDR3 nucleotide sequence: TGTGCCACCAGTGATACGGGACTCCCTGGGGGGGAGACCCAGTACTTC.

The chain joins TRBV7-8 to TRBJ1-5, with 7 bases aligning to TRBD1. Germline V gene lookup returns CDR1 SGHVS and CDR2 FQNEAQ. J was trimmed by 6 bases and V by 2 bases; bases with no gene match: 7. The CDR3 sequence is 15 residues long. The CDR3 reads CASSLSGQVGQPQHF. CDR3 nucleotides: TGTGCCAGCAGCTTATCCGGACAGGTCGGTCAGCCCCAGCATTTT.

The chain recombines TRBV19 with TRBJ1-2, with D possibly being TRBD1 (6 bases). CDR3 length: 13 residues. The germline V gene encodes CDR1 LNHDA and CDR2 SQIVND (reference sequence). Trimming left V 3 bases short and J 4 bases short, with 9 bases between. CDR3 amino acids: CASSIGTSYGYTF. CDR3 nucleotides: TGTGCCAGTAGTATTGGGACAAGCTATGGCTACACCTTC.

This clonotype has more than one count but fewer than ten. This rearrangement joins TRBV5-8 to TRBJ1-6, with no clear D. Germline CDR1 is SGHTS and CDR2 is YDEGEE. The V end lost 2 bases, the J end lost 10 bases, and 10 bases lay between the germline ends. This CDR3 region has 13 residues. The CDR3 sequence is CASSLDPGSPLHF. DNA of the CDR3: TGTGCCAGCAGCTTAGATCCGGGATCACCCCTCCACTTT. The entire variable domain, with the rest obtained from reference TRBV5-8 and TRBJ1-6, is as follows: EAGVTQSPTHLIKTRGQQATLRCSPISGHTSVYWYQQALGLGLQFLLWYDEGEERNRGNFPPRFSGRQFPNYSSELNVNALELEDSALYLCASSLDPGSPLHFGNGTRLTVT.

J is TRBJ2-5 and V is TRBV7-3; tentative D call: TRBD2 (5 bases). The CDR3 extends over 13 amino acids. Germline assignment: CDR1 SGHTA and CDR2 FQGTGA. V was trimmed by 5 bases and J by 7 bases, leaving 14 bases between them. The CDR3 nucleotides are TGTGCCAGCAGCACCAGCGGAGTGGGGACCCAGTACTTC. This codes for CASSTSGVGTQYF.

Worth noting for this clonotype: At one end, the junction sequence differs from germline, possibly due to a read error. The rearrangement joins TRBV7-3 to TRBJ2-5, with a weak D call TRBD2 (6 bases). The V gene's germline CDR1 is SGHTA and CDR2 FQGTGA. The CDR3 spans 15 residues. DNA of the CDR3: TGTGCCAGCAGCCCCGGAGGGGCGTCCGGAGAGGCCCAGTACTTC. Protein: CASSPGGASGEAQYF.

The CDR3 here is CAISDGTTYNEQFF. DNA for the CDR3: TGTGCCATCAGTGACGGGACCACCTACAATGAGCAGTTCTTC. This rearrangement joins TRBV10-3 to TRBJ2-1; D assignment may be TRBD1 or TRBD2 (5 bases each). Trimming pared 3 bases from V and 2 bases from J, leaving 8 bases between. Germline V gives CDR1 ENHRY, CDR2 SYGVKD. The CDR3 is 14 residues long.

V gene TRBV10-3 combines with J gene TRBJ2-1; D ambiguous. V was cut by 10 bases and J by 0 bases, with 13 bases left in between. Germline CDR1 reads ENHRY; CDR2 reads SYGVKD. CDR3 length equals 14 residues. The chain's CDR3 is CATGDTSSYNEQFF. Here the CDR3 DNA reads TGTGCCACTGGGGATACGAGCTCCTACAATGAGCAGTTCTTC.

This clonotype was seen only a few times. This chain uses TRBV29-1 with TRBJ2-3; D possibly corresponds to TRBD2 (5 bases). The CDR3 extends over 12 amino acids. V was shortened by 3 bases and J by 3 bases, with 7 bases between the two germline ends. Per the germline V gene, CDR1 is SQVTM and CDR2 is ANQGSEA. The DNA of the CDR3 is TGCAGCGTTGATCCGGGGACAGATACGCAGTATTTT. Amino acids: CSVDPGTDTQYF.

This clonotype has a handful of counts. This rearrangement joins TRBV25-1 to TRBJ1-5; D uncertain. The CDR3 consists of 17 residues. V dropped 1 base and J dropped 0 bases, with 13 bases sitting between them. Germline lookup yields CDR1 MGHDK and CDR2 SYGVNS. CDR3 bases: TGTGCCAGCAGTGAATCCGACGGTATCCATAGCAATCAGCCCCAGCATTTT. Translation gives CASSESDGIHSNQPQHF.

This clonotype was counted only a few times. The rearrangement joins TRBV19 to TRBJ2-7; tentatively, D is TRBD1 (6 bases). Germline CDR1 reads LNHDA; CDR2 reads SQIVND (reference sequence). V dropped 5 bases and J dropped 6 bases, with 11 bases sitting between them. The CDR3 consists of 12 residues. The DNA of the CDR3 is TGTGCCAGTAGTGGCCGCAGGGGCGAGCAGTACTTC. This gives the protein CASSGRRGEQYF.

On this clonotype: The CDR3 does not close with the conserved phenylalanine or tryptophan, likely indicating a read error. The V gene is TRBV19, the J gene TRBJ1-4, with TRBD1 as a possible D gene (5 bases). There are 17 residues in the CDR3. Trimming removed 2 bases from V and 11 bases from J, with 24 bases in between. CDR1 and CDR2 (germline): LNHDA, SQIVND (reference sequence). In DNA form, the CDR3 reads TGTGCCAGTAGTATACAACCGCCACGGGACGCGGTAGGGAAACTGTTTCTT. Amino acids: CASSIQPPRDAVGKLFL.

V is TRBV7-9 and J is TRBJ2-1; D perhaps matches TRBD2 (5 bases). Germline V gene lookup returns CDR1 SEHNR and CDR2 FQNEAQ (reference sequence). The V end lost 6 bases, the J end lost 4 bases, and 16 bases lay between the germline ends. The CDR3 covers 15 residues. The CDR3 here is CASSILSGGYNEQFF. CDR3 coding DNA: TGTGCCAGCAGTATACTGAGCGGTGGGTACAATGAGCAGTTCTTC.

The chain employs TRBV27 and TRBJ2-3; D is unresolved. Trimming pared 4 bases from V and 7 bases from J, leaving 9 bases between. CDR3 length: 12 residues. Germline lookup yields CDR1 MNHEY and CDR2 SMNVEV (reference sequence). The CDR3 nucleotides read TGTGCCAGCAGTTCCCAGTCAAATACGCAGTATTTT. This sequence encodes CASSSQSNTQYF.

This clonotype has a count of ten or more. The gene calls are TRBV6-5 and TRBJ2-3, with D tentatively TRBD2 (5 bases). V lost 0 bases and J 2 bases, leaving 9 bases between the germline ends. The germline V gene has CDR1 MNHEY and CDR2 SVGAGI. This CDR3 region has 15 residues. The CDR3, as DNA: TGTGCCAGCAGTTACTCGGCGGGTTCCACAGATACGCAGTATTTT. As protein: CASSYSAGSTDTQYF.

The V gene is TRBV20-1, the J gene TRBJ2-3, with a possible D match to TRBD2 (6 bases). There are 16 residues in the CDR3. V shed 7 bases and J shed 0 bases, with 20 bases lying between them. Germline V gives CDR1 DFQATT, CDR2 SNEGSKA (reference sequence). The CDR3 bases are TGCAGTGTCCTCAATTCTCCCGGGACTAGCACAGATACGCAGTATTTT. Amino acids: CSVLNSPGTSTDTQYF.

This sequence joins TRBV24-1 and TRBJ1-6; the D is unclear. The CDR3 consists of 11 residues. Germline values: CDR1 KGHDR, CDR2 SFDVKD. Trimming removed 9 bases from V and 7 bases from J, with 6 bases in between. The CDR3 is CATVKNSPLHF. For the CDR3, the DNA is TGTGCCACCGTTAAAAATTCACCCCTCCACTTT.